The 30 T cell receptor beta chains in this list originate from one sample, sequenced in a study of beta chain features in type 1 diabetes. Sequenced material consisted of expressed TCRB transcripts (all of the isolated RNA was reverse transcribed). Libraries were prepared by immunoSEQ multiplex PCR; TCRdb keeps only in-frame clonotypes and omits some of them. The table shows 350,000 to 450,000 clones, with roughly 13% occurring only once. The material sequenced was naive CD4+ T cells from blood. The receptors were gathered from a man between 25 and 39 years old in good health.

This clone was counted between two and nine times. The chain has TRBV29-1 and TRBJ2-1; tentative D call: TRBD1 (6 bases). Germline CDR1 reads SQVTM; CDR2 reads ANQGSEA. CDR3 length equals 12 residues. The V and J ends lost 5 bases and 7 bases respectively, with 12 bases between them. The CDR3 spells CSVSTGRNEQFF. DNA for the CDR3: TGCAGCGTTTCTACAGGGCGGAATGAGCAGTTCTTC.

There are a few counts of this clone. The chain combines TRBV5-1 with TRBJ2-5, with unresolved D. V was clipped by 0 bases and J by 2 bases, with 8 bases between them. CDR1 and CDR2 from the germline V gene are SGHRS and YFSETQ. The CDR3 runs 14 residues. Here the CDR3 reads CASSLATSQETQYF. The CDR3 DNA sequence: TGCGCCAGCAGCTTGGCCACCTCGCAAGAGACCCAGTACTTC.

This clone was counted a few times. This chain links TRBV11-2 with TRBJ2-7, with TRBD1 matching 9 bases. V was clipped by 1 base and J by 0 bases; unmatched bases: 4. The germline gives CDR1 SGHAT, CDR2 FQNNGV. This CDR3 spans 16 amino acids. This CDR3 reads CASSLAMTGGSYEQYF. CDR3 nucleotide sequence: TGTGCCAGCAGCTTAGCAATGACAGGGGGCTCCTACGAGCAGTACTTC.

This clone was found a few times. The chain is built from TRBV29-1 and TRBJ1-3, with TRBD1 matching over 7 bases. Per the germline V gene, CDR1 is SQVTM and CDR2 is ANQGSEA. V dropped 7 bases and J dropped 9; count of bases not matched to a gene: 6. The CDR3 extends over 11 amino acids. The CDR3 sequence is CSGGTATTIYF. The DNA of the CDR3 is TGCAGCGGGGGGACAGCCACCACCATATATTTT.

The genes are TRBV15 and TRBJ2-1, with a weak D call TRBD1 (7 bases). The CDR3 consists of 16 residues. The V and J ends lost 0 bases and 6 bases respectively, with 15 bases between them. The germline CDR1 and CDR2 sequences are LNHNV and YYDKDF (reference sequence). The CDR3 DNA sequence: TGTGCCACCAGCAGAGAGGTTCAGGGGGGCCGCAATGAGCAGTTCTTC. It translates to CATSREVQGGRNEQFF. Using reference TRBV15 and TRBJ2-1 for the parts outside the CDR3, the full variable domain is DAMVIQNPRYQVTQFGKPVTLSCSQTLNHNVMYWYQQKSSQAPKLLFHYYDKDFNNEADTPDNFQSRRPNTSFCFLDIRSPGLGDTAMYLCATSREVQGGRNEQFFGPGTRLTVL.

The chain has TRBV6-1 and TRBJ2-7; D gene unclear. The V end was cut by 8 bases, the J end by 3 bases, with 2 bases between. CDR1 MNHNS and CDR2 SASEGT come from the germline V gene. This CDR3 has 9 residues. The CDR3 DNA is TGTGCCAGCGGCTACGAGCAGTACGTC. It encodes CASGYEQYV.

This chain links TRBV9 with TRBJ2-7; TRBD2 matches 10 bases. The V gene end was trimmed by 2 bases and the J gene end by 3 bases; junction bases not matched to a gene: 5. The CDR3 has 15 residues. Germline CDR1 is SGDLS and CDR2 is YYNGEE. The CDR3 loop reads CASSVYSGGIYEQYF. Written as DNA, the CDR3 is TGTGCCAGCAGCGTCTATAGCGGGGGGATCTACGAGCAGTACTTC.

This clone turned up a few times. The chain employs TRBV5-4 and TRBJ2-1; D perhaps matches TRBD2 (7 bases). The CDR3 extends over 16 amino acids. In germline, CDR1 is SGHNT, CDR2 YYREEE (reference sequence). V shed 2 bases and J shed 1 base, with 13 bases lying between them. The CDR3 sequence: CASSLGGLQSYNEQFF. The CDR3 DNA sequence: TGTGCCAGCAGCTTAGGGGGACTACAATCCTACAATGAGCAGTTCTTC.

This clone was seen a handful of times. This chain links TRBV6-1 with TRBJ2-7; D possibly corresponds to TRBD1 (5 bases). The germline V and J ends were trimmed by 3 bases and 4 bases, with 10 bases remaining between them. The CDR3 length is 13 residues. The V gene's germline CDR1 is MNHNS and CDR2 SASEGT. CDR3 residues: CASSDGRGYEQYV. The CDR3 DNA follows: TGTGCCAGCAGTGATGGAAGGGGATACGAGCAGTACGTC.

On this clone: The same CDR3 arises from other DNA sequences in this sample as well. V usage is TRBV4-1 and J usage is TRBJ2-5; D possibly corresponds to TRBD1 (6 bases). The CDR3 is 13 residues long. The germline gives CDR1 MGHRA, CDR2 YSYEKL. V was clipped by 2 bases and J by 4 bases, with 8 bases between them. The CDR3 DNA reads TGCGCCAGCAGCCAAACCAGGGGAGAGACCCAGTACTTC. Encoded protein: CASSQTRGETQYF.

This clone has a single count. The chain recombines TRBV5-6 with TRBJ2-1; a weak D match, TRBD2 (5 bases). Germline V lookup: CDR1 SGHDT, CDR2 YYEEEE. CDR3 size: 13 residues. Trimming stripped 1 base from V and 10 bases from J, with 12 bases between. The CDR3 protein is CASSLTDSWEQFF. As DNA, the CDR3 is TGTGCCAGCAGCTTGACGGACTCGTGGGAGCAGTTCTTC.

The sample holds a few counts of this clone. The genes are TRBV29-1 and TRBJ1-2, with TRBD1 matching over 7 bases. The junction had 7 bases not matched to a gene; V was cut back by 7 bases and J by 2 bases. CDR3 length: 13 amino acids. Germline CDR1 and CDR2: SQVTM and ANQGSEA. CDR3 amino acids: CSAGSQGNYGYTF. In nucleotides, the CDR3 is TGCAGCGCCGGGTCACAGGGGAACTATGGCTACACCTTC.

This clone has a handful of counts. The CDR3 bases are TGCGCCAGCAGCCAAGAGTCAGGGGCCGGGGAGCTGTTTTTT. Residues: CASSQESGAGELFF. This chain joins TRBV4-3 and TRBJ2-2; possible D gene TRBD1, 6 bases. The germline V and J ends were trimmed by 0 bases and 6 bases, with 8 bases remaining between them. In germline, CDR1 is LGHNA, CDR2 YSLEER. The length of the CDR3 is 14 residues.

This clone has more than one count but fewer than ten. This chain joins TRBV14 and TRBJ2-7; D gene ambiguous. The germline V gene has CDR1 SGHDN and CDR2 FVKESK. V lost 1 base and J lost 0, with 10 bases in between. The CDR3 is 15 residues long. The CDR3 protein is CASSQVGPSSYEQYF. The CDR3 DNA follows: TGTGCCAGCAGCCAAGTTGGACCATCCTCCTACGAGCAGTACTTC.

This chain joins TRBV4-1 and TRBJ2-2; D tentatively reads TRBD1 or TRBD2 (6 bases each). The germline V gene has CDR1 MGHRA and CDR2 YSYEKL. This CDR3 contains 15 residues. V lost 4 bases, J lost 2 bases, and 11 bases lay in between. CDR3 protein: CASSPGASNTGELFF. The CDR3 DNA follows: TGCGCCAGCAGCCCGGGGGCTTCCAACACCGGGGAGCTGTTTTTT.

This clone occurred a few times. This sequence joins TRBV5-1 and TRBJ2-5, with unresolved D. The germline gives CDR1 SGHRS, CDR2 YFSETQ. This CDR3 region has 13 residues. Trimming cost V 4 bases and J 1 base, with 8 bases left between them. The CDR3 spells CASSSLTQETQYF. In DNA form, the CDR3 reads TGCGCCAGCAGCAGTCTAACCCAAGAGACCCAGTACTTC.

CDR3 in amino acids: CASSTPWTGELFF. CDR3 nucleotides: TGTGCCAGCAGCACGCCATGGACCGGGGAGCTGTTTTTT. The chain has TRBV7-9 and TRBJ2-2; no definite D call. Trimming removed 5 bases from V and 5 bases from J, with 9 bases in between. The germline CDR1 and CDR2 sequences are SEHNR and FQNEAQ (reference sequence). The CDR3 is 13 residues long.

The sample holds a few counts of this clone. The V call is TRBV7-2, the J call TRBJ2-1; the D is unclear. The CDR3 is made up of 14 amino acids. The germline gives CDR1 SGHTA, CDR2 FQGNSA. Trimming stripped 1 base from V and 5 bases from J, with 9 bases between. Written as DNA, the CDR3 is TGTGCCAGCAGCTTAGTCGTAGGTAACAATGAGCAGTTCTTC. This translates into CASSLVVGNNEQFF.

This rearrangement joins TRBV9 to TRBJ2-6, with D hard to call. The CDR3 sequence is 16 residues long. Germline V gives CDR1 SGDLS, CDR2 YYNGEE. V dropped 0 bases and J dropped 3 bases, with 10 bases sitting between them. CDR3 protein: CASSVGGRCGANVLTF. DNA of the CDR3: TGTGCCAGCAGCGTAGGCGGCCGGTGTGGGGCCAACGTCCTGACTTTC.

A few counts support this clone. This chain connects TRBV9 to TRBJ2-3; D could derive from TRBD1 or TRBD2 (5 bases each). CDR1 is SGDLS, CDR2 YYNGEE, per germline. V lost 0 bases, J lost 1 base, and 9 bases lay in between. The CDR3 has 15 amino acids. CDR3 sequence reads: CASSVDQGGTDTQYF. The CDR3 coding sequence is TGTGCCAGCAGCGTAGATCAGGGAGGCACAGATACGCAGTATTTT.

The gene calls are TRBV27 and TRBJ2-7; TRBD1 matches 8 bases. The V gene's germline CDR1 is MNHEY and CDR2 SMNVEV (reference sequence). The CDR3 extends over 10 amino acids. Losses at the gene ends were 9 bases for V and 12 bases for J; bases not matched to a gene: 7. CDR3: CARGQVFRYV. CDR3 bases: TGTGCCAGGGGACAGGTTTTTCGGTACGTC.

The V and J genes are TRBV4-3 and TRBJ2-1; a possible D gene is TRBD2 (5 bases). Germline V gene data show CDR1 as LGHNA and CDR2 as YSLEER. CDR3 length: 15 residues. The ends were cut back, 2 bases at V and 4 bases at J, with 12 bases in the middle. The CDR3 reads CASSQFLAVYNEQFF. CDR3 sequence (DNA): TGCGCCAGCAGCCAATTCCTAGCTGTATACAATGAGCAGTTCTTC.

The DNA of the CDR3 is TGTGCCAGCAGTCGAACTAGCGGGGGAGAGTTGACGCAGTATTTT. The encoded protein is CASSRTSGGELTQYF. This rearrangement joins TRBV28 to TRBJ2-3; 11 nucleotides agree with TRBD2. Trimming took 5 bases from V and 9 from J; bases not matched to a gene: 10. There are 15 residues in the CDR3. Per germline, CDR1 MDHEN and CDR2 SYDVKM.

A few counts support this clone. The chain combines TRBV7-2 with TRBJ2-6; D uncertain. With 7 bases removed from V and 0 bases from J, the gap between germline ends came to 10 bases. Germline values: CDR1 SGHTA, CDR2 FQGNSA. This CDR3 is 15 amino acids long. Here the CDR3 DNA reads TGTGCCAGCAATGCCGACATCTCTGGGGCCAACGTCCTGACTTTC. Encoded protein: CASNADISGANVLTF.

In its sample, this clone was seen a few times. The chain is built from TRBV21-1 and TRBJ2-7; TRBD1, the table's D call, was not compared with the DNA. TRBV21-1 is a known pseudogene. The CDR3 length is 15 residues. CDR3 protein: CASSKVGQAPGEQYF. Written as DNA, the CDR3 is TGTGCCAGCAGCAAAGTGGGACAGGCCCCAGGCGAGCAGTACTTC.

In this sample, this clone turned up a few times. The V call is TRBV7-2, the J call TRBJ2-2; 13 bases are a match to TRBD2. Trimming removed 5 bases from V and 7 bases from J; junction bases left unmatched: 7. CDR3 length: 16 residues. CDR1 and CDR2 from the germline V gene are SGHTA and FQGNSA. CDR3 sequence: CASSNPGLAGDGELFF. The CDR3 DNA sequence: TGTGCCAGCAGCAATCCCGGACTAGCGGGGGACGGGGAGCTGTTTTTT.

Notes on this clone: The same CDR3 arises from other DNA sequences in this sample as well. The chain carries TRBV30 and TRBJ2-3; D is perhaps TRBD1 (6 bases). The germline V and J ends were trimmed by 0 bases and 4 bases, with 8 bases remaining between them. The CDR3 spans 13 residues. Per germline, CDR1 GTSNPN and CDR2 SVGIG (reference sequence). In nucleotides, the CDR3 is TGTGCCTGGAGTGTACAGGGCCCAGATACGCAGTATTTT. It specifies CAWSVQGPDTQYF.

The V call is TRBV2, the J call TRBJ2-1; possible D gene TRBD2, 6 bases. Trimming removed 7 bases at V and 9 bases at J, with 7 bases between. CDR1 and CDR2 from the germline V gene are SNHLY and FYNNEI. This CDR3 spans 10 amino acids. The CDR3 is CASKEGEQFF. Written as DNA, the CDR3 is TGTGCCAGCAAGGAGGGTGAGCAGTTCTTC.

This clone was detected only a few times. The rearrangement links TRBV29-1 to TRBJ2-1; TRBD2 matches 10 bases. CDR1 and CDR2 (germline): SQVTM, ANQGSEA. CDR3 length equals 14 residues. J lost 2 bases, V lost 5 bases, and 3 bases had no gene match. CDR3 residues: CSVKRGGPYNEQFF. CDR3 sequence (DNA): TGCAGCGTTAAGCGGGGGGGCCCCTACAATGAGCAGTTCTTC.

This clone was picked up a small number of times. DNA for the CDR3: TGTGCCAGCAGCGTAGACCCCACTGACAGGGTCTATGGCTACACCTTC. Translated: CASSVDPTDRVYGYTF. This chain connects TRBV9 to TRBJ1-2; 7 nucleotides agree with TRBD1. Germline-derived CDR1 and CDR2 are SGDLS and YYNGEE. The CDR3 consists of 16 residues. V was pared by 0 bases and J by 4 bases, with 9 bases of the junction left unmatched.